This T cell receptor (beta chain) was captured in a study of T-cell reconstitution after alpha-beta-depleted transplantation in children. Unique molecular identifiers were used in preparing the TCRbeta library. TCRdb re-analysed the PCR reads in MiXCR, keeping a single row per CDR3 protein. The sample comprises about 470,000 distinct CDR3 sequences, approximately 41% of which are singletons, and around a quarter rests with the top ten. Findings and caveats of the study: When one year had passed after transplant, most T-cell counts and diversity came from newly produced T cells. Recipient T cells and thymic progenitors that survived were the source of the high TCRbeta diversity seen at day 60 in some patients. It was reported that alpha-beta T cells came from several hundred expanded graft clones (about two months after transplant).

J gave up 7 bases and V 5 bases, and 10 bases lay outside the gene matches. This CDR3 spans 14 amino acids. As for this clonotype: The antigen is unknown.

Sequencing used PBMCs, obtained before TCRalphabeta/CD19-depleted stem cell transplant. The V and J genes are TRBV12-3 or TRBV12-4 and TRBJ1-2; 7 bases fit TRBD1. This TCR was sampled from a girl aged 2-10 years with aplastic anemia, due to receive a stem cell transplant. In nucleotides, the CDR3 is TGTGCCAGCAGTCCCGGGACAGAGCTTGGTGGCTACACCTTC. Protein product: CASSPGTELGGYTF.